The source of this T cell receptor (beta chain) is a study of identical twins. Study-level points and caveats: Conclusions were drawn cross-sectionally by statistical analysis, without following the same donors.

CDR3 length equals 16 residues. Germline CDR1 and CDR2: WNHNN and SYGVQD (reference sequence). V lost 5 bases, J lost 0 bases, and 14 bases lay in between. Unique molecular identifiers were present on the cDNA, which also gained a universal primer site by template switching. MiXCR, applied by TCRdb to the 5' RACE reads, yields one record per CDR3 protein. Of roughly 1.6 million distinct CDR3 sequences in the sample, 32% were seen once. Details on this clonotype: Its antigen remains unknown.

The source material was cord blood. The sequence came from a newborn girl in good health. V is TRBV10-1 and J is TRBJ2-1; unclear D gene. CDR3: CASSPWAASSYNEQFF. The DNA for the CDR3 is TGCGCCAGCAGTCCGTGGGCCGCGAGCTCCTACAATGAGCAGTTCTTC.